Below, 6 T cell receptor beta chains from the same sample are listed, as sequenced in a study of blood T cells in healthy people across ages. PCR was performed a second time for roughly 7 to 12 cycles using a sample-barcoded 5' primer and a J-beta primer mix. TCRdb reprocessed the 5' RACE reads with MiXCR, giving one entry per CDR3 protein. The sample consists of about 1.8 million distinct CDR3 sequences, less than 50% of them appearing once. Input material: blood. These receptor sequences come from a woman in her thirties or forties in good health.

For the CDR3, the DNA is TGTGCCAGCAGCCAAGAGGGGCAGACTTGCTATGGCTACACCTTC. Translating gives CASSQEGQTCYGYTF. J is TRBJ1-2 and V is TRBV4-2, with a weak D call TRBD1 (5 bases). V dropped 0 bases and J dropped 4 bases, with 12 bases sitting between them. The CDR3 covers 15 residues. CDR1 and CDR2 from the germline V gene are LGHNA and YNFKEQ.

This clonotype was seen once. The chain joins TRBV4-3 to TRBJ1-2; D unresolved. Germline lookup yields CDR1 LGHNA and CDR2 YSLEER. This CDR3 region has 17 residues. V was trimmed by 0 bases and J by 3 bases, leaving 17 bases between them. The CDR3 nucleotides are TGCGCCAGCAGCCAAGATTCGGAGGGAGTCCTATACTATGGCTACACCTTC. Amino acids: CASSQDSEGVLYYGYTF.

J is TRBJ2-1 and V is TRBV12-5; TRBD2 aligns across 9 bases. The CDR3 runs 15 residues. The germline CDR1 and CDR2 sequences are LGHNT and FRNRAP. V shed 1 base, J shed 3 bases, and the junction held 1 base outside the gene matches. CDR3 loop: CASGLGSGGYNEQFF. The CDR3 nucleotides are TGTGCTAGTGGTTTGGGTAGCGGGGGCTACAATGAGCAGTTCTTC. Full variable domain (rest looked up from reference TRBV12-5 and TRBJ2-1): DARVTQTPRHKVTEMGQEVTMRCQPILGHNTVFWYRQTMMQGLELLAYFRNRAPLDDSGMPKDRFSAEMPDATLATLKIQPSEPRDSAVYFCASGLGSGGYNEQFFGPGTRLTVL.

This clonotype showed up just once. The chain carries TRBV29-1 and TRBJ1-2; TRBD1 aligns across 7 bases. The CDR3 covers 15 residues. Germline V gene lookup returns CDR1 SQVTM and CDR2 ANQGSEA. J lost 4 bases, V lost 3 bases, and 11 bases had no gene match. The CDR3 spells CSVEGSTGRGYGYTF. The CDR3 nucleotides read TGCAGCGTTGAGGGCTCGACAGGGAGAGGCTATGGCTACACCTTC.

This clonotype was seen repeatedly, ten times or more. A much larger clone lies a single base off, so this may be a read error. The chain couples TRBV4-1 to TRBJ2-5, with 8 bases matching TRBD2. V shed 4 bases, J shed 11 bases, and the junction held 12 bases outside the gene matches. This CDR3 has 14 residues. Germline loops: CDR1 MGHRA, CDR2 YSYEKL. As DNA, the CDR3 is TGCGCCAGCAGCCGCGGACTAGCCCTAGTGGAGCAGTACTTC. Protein: CASSRGLALVEQYF.

This sequence joins TRBV27 and TRBJ2-1; TRBD2 matches at 7 bases. The length of the CDR3 is 12 residues. CDR1 and CDR2 (germline): MNHEY, SMNVEV (reference sequence). V lost 10 bases, J lost 7 bases, and 7 bases stayed unmatched. Written as DNA, the CDR3 is TGTGCCACAGGGAGGGTCTGGAATGAGCAGTTCTTC. Its protein is CATGRVWNEQFF.